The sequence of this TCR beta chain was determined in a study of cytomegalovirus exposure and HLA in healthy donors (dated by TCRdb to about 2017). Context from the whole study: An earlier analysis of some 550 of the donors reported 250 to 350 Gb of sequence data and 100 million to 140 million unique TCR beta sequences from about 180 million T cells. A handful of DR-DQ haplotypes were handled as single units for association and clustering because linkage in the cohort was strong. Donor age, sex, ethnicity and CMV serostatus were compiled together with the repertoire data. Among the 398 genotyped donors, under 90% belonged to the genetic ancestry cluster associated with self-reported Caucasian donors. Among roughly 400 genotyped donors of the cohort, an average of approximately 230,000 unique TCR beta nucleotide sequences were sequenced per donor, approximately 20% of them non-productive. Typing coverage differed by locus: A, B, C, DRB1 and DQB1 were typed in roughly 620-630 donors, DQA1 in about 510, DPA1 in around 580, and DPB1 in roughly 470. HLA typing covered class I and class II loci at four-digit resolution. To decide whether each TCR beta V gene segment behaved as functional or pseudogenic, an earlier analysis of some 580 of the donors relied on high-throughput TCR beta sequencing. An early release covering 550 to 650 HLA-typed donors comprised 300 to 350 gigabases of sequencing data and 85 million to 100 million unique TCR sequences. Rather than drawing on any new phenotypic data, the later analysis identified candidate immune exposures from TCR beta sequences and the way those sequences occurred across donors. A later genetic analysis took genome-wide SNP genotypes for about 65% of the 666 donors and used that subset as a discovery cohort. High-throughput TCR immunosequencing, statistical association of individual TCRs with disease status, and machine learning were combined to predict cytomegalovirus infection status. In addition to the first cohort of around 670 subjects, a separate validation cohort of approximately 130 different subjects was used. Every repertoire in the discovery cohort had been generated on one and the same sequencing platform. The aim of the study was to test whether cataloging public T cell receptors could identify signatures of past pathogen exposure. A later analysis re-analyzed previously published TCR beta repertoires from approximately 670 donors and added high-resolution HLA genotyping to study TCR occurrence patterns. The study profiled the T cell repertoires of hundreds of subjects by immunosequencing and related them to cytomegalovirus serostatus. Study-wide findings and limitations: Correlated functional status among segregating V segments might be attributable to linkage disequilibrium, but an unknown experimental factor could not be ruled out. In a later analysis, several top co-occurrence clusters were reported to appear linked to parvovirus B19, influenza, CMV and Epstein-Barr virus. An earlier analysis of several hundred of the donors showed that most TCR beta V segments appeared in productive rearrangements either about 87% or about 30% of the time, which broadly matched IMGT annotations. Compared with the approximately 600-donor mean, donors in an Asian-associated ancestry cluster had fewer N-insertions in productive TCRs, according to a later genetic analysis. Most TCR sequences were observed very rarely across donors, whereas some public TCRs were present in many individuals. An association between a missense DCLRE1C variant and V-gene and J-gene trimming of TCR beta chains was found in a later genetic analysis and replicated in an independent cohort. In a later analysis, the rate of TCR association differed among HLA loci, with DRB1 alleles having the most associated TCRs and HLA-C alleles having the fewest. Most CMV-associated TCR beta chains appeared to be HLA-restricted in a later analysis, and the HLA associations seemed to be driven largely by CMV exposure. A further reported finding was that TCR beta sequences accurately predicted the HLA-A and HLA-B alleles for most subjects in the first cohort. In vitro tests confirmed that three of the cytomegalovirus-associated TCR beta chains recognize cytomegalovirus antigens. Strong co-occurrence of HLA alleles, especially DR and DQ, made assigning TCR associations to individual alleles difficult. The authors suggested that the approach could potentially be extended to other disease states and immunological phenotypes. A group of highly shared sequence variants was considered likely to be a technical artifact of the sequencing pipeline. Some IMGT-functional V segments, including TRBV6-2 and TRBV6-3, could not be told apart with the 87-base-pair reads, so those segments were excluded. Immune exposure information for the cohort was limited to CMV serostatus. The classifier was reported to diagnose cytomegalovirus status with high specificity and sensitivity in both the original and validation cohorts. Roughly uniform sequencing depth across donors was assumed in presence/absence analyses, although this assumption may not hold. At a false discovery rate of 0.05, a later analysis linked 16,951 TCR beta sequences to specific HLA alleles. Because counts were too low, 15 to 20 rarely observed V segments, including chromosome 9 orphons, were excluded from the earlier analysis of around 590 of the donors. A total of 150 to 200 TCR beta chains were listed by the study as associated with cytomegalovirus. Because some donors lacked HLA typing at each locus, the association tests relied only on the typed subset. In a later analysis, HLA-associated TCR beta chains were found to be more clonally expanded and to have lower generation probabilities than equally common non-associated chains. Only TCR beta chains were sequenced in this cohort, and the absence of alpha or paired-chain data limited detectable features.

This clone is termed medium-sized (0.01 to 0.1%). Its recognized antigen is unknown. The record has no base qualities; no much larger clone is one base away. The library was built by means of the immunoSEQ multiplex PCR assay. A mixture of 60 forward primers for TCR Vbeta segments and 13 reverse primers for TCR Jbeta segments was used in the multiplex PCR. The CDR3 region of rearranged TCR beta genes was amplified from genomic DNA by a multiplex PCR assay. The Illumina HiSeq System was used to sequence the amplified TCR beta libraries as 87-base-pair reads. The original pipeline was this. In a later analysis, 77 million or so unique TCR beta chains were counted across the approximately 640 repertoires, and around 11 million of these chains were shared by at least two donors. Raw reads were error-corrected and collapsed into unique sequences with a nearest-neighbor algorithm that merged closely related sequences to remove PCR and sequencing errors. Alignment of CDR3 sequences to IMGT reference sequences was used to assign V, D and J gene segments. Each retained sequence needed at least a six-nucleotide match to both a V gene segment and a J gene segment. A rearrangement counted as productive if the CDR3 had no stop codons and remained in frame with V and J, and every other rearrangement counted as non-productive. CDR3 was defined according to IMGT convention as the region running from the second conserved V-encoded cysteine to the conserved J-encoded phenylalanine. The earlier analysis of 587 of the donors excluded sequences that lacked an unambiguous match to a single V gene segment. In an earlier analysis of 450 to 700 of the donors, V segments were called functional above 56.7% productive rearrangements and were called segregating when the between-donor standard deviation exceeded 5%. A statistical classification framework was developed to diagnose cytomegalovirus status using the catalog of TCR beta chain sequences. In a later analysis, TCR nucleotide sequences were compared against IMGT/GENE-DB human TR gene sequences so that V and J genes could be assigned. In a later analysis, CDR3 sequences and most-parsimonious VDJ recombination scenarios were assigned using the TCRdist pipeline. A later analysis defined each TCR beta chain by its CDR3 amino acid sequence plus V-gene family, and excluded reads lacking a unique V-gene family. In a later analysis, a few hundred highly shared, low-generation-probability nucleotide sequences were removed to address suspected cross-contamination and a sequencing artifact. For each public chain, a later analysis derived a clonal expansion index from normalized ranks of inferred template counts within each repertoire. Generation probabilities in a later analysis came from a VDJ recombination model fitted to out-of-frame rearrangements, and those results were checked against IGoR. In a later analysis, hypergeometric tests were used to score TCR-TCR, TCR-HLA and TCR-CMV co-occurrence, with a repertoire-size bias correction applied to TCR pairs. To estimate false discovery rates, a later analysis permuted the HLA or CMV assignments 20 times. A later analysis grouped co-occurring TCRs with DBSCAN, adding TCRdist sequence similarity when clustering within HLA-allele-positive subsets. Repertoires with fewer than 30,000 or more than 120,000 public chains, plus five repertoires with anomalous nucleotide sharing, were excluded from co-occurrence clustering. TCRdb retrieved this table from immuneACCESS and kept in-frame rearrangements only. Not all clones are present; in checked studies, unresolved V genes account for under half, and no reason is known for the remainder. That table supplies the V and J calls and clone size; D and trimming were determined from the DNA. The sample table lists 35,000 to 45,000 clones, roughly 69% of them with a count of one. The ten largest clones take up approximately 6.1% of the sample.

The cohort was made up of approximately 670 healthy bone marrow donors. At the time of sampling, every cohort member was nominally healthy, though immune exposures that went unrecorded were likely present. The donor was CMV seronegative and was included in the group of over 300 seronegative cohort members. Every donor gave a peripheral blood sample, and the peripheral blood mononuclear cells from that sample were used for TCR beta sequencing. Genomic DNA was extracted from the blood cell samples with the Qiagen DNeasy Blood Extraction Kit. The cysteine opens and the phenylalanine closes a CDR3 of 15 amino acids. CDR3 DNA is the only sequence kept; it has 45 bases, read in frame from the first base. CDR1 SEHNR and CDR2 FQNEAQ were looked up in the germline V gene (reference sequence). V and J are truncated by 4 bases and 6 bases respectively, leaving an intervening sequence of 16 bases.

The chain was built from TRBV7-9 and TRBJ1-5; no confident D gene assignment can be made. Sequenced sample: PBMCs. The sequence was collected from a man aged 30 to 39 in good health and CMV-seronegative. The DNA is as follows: TGTGCCAGCAGCTCATCTCAAGCGGGAATTCAGCCCCAGCATTTT. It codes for CASSSSQAGIQPQHF.